This T cell receptor beta chain came from a study of blood T cell repertoires in COVID-19. At the level of the study: Collection of acute and convalescent COVID-19 samples took place in the United States, Italy and Spain. PBMCs, B-cell-depleted T cells, or T cells provided the cDNA or gDNA that made up the material.

How the authors handled the data: Estimates of nucleated cell counts were drawn from the amplification of reference gene primers. Assay used: immunoSEQ multiplex PCR; TCRdb lists only in-frame clones, some missing. The V and J calls and clone size come from that table; D and trimming were worked out from the DNA. The sample lists 270,000 or so clones, approximately 81% occurring once. The CDR3 runs 12 residues. V lost 3 bases and J lost 2, with 3 bases in between. The germline V gene encodes CDR1 SGHDN and CDR2 FVKESK. This TCR was recovered from a woman aged 60-70 years with active or convalescent COVID-19. The rearrangement uses TRBV14 and TRBJ2-3; D is ambiguous. The specimen was peripheral blood. The CDR3 is CASSHLTDTQYF. CDR3 bases: TGTGCCAGCAGCCATCTCACAGATACGCAGTATTTT.